The 6 T cell receptor beta chains given below trace back to one sample, sequenced in a study of cytomegalovirus exposure and HLA in healthy donors. Libraries were prepared by immunoSEQ multiplex PCR; TCRdb keeps only in-frame clonotypes and omits some of them. The sample has 150,000 to 200,000 clones, more than 75% seen once. Sequenced: PBMCs. The source of these receptors is a man younger than 35 in good health and CMV-seronegative.

The gene calls are TRBV27 and TRBJ1-5; D unclear. The CDR3 has 15 amino acids. CDR1 and CDR2 (germline): MNHEY, SMNVEV (reference sequence). V lost 6 bases and J 2 bases, leaving 14 bases between the germline ends. The CDR3 nucleotides are TGTGCCAGCAGGGGCGCGGGGTTTGGCAATCAGCCCCAGCATTTT. Encoded protein: CASRGAGFGNQPQHF.

The V and J genes are TRBV19 and TRBJ1-5, with 8 nucleotides matching TRBD1. Germline trimming cut 4 bases from V and 6 bases from J; bases unmatched to any gene: 8. Germline V gene data show CDR1 as LNHDA and CDR2 as SQIVND (reference sequence). This CDR3 spans 15 amino acids. The CDR3 sequence: CASSTQGATIQPQHF. The CDR3 DNA sequence: TGTGCCAGTAGTACTCAGGGGGCTACGATTCAGCCCCAGCATTTT.

This chain connects TRBV6-1 to TRBJ1-1; a weak D match, TRBD1 (6 bases). The CDR3 covers 11 residues. Germline V gene sequence: CDR1 MNHNS, CDR2 SASEGT. Trimming removed 6 bases at V and 7 bases at J, with 9 bases between. CDR3 nucleotides: TGTGCCAGCAGCAGGGGTTTTGAAGCTTTCTTT. This gives the protein CASSRGFEAFF.

This chain uses TRBV4-3 with TRBJ2-7; 9 bases are a match to TRBD1. Germline-derived CDR1 and CDR2 are LGHNA and YSLEER. The CDR3 sequence is 16 residues long. V lost 0 bases, J lost 6 bases, and 9 bases stayed unmatched. DNA of the CDR3: TGCGCCAGCAGCCAAGATTTGGTACAGGGGGCGCGCGAGCAGTACTTC. Amino acids: CASSQDLVQGAREQYF.

V and J are TRBV18 and TRBJ2-1, with 9 positions matching TRBD1. V shed 6 bases and J 4 bases; nucleotides not matched to a gene: 10. This CDR3 region has 16 residues. Germline V CDR1 and CDR2: KGHSH, LQKENI. The CDR3 spells CASSTQGTGIYNEQFF. DNA for the CDR3: TGTGCCAGCTCTACTCAAGGGACAGGGATATACAATGAGCAGTTCTTC.

V gene TRBV5-6 combines with J gene TRBJ1-1, with 7 bases matching TRBD1. Germline CDR1 and CDR2: SGHDT and YYEEEE. V shed 4 bases and J 3 bases; nucleotides not matched to a gene: 6. The CDR3 totals 14 residues. The CDR3 region is CASSQGVGYTEAFF. The CDR3 DNA is TGTGCCAGCAGCCAGGGGGTCGGGTACACTGAAGCTTTCTTT.